The 23 T cell receptor beta chains presented below share a single source sample, sequenced in a study of control samples from healthy donors and cancer patients. The method was immunoSEQ multiplex PCR; TCRdb's version includes in-frame clones alone and lacks a portion of them. Of more than 100,000 clones listed, under 95% are singletons. The sample taken for sequencing was blood. The receptors come from a man aged 18 to 29 in good health.

The chain recombines TRBV27 with TRBJ2-7; no clear D gene. Germline lookup yields CDR1 MNHEY and CDR2 SMNVEV (reference sequence). V gave up 7 bases and J gave up 2 bases, with 12 bases separating them. The CDR3 runs to 13 residues. CDR3 DNA sequence: TGTGCCAGCACCGGACGGAATACCTACGAGCAGTACTTC. Amino acids: CASTGRNTYEQYF.

The rearrangement joins TRBV10-3 to TRBJ2-7; 9 bases are a match to TRBD1. The CDR3 has 13 amino acids. Trimming at V came to 8 bases and at J to 3 bases, leaving 5 bases not matched to a gene. Germline CDR1 is ENHRY and CDR2 is SYGVKD. The CDR3 coding sequence is TGTGCCATCGGAGGGACAGGGAACTACGAGCAGTACTTC. This translates into CAIGGTGNYEQYF.

J is TRBJ1-5 and V is TRBV6-5; tentatively, D is TRBD1 (5 bases). The germline CDR1 and CDR2 sequences are MNHEY and SVGAGI. This CDR3 region has 14 residues. Trimming took off 0 bases at V and 5 bases at J, with 8 bases between the two ends. The CDR3 loop is CASSYSGAHQPQHF. As DNA, the CDR3 is TGTGCCAGCAGTTACTCAGGGGCGCATCAGCCCCAGCATTTT.

Remarks on this clone: The same CDR3 also results from other DNA sequences found in this sample. The rearrangement links TRBV18 to TRBJ1-5; D might be TRBD1 (5 bases). CDR1 is KGHSH, CDR2 LQKENI, per germline. V lost 1 base to trimming and J lost 4 bases, with 5 bases between them. CDR3 length: 13 amino acids. CDR3 nucleotide sequence: TGTGCCAGCTCACCACAGGGGAATCAGCCCCAGCATTTT. Amino acids: CASSPQGNQPQHF.

In this sample, this clone turned up once. V gene TRBV29-1 combines with J gene TRBJ2-7; D gene unclear. Between the trimmed V and J ends, which lost 4 bases and 0 bases, there was a span of 4 bases. CDR1 is SQVTM, CDR2 ANQGSEA, per germline. The CDR3 extends over 11 amino acids. This chain's CDR3 is CSVASSYEQYF. CDR3 bases: TGCAGCGTTGCCAGCTCCTACGAGCAGTACTTC.

The V gene is TRBV20-1, the J gene TRBJ2-3; the D gene is possibly TRBD1 (5 bases). Germline CDR1 DFQATT, CDR2 SNEGSKA (reference sequence). Trimming cost V 3 bases and J 2 bases, with 15 bases left between them. The CDR3 is made up of 15 amino acids. The CDR3 nucleotides are TGCAGTGCTAGTCCACAGGACGGCCTCACAGATACGCAGTATTTT. Its translation is CSASPQDGLTDTQYF.

This chain links TRBV11-2 with TRBJ2-7, with a possible D match to TRBD2 (7 bases). Germline V gene sequence: CDR1 SGHAT, CDR2 FQNNGV. V dropped 3 bases and J dropped 7 bases, with 10 bases sitting between them. The CDR3 loop spans 12 amino acids. CDR3 DNA sequence: TGTGCCAGCAGCTTGGGGGGGCTGGAGCAGTACTTC. It codes for CASSLGGLEQYF.

The gene calls are TRBV29-1 and TRBJ2-3; 9 positions agree with TRBD1. Looked up from germline, CDR1 is SQVTM and CDR2 is ANQGSEA. CDR3 length: 15 residues. With V trimmed by 4 bases and J by 2 bases, 7 bases remained unmatched. DNA of the CDR3: TGCAGCGTTGGGTCGTGGGACAGGGCCACAGATACGCAGTATTTT. Translation gives CSVGSWDRATDTQYF.

The CDR3 sequence: CASSLTGSGNTIYF. DNA of the CDR3: TGTGCCAGCAGCTTAACGGGCTCTGGAAACACCATATATTTT. The rearrangement uses TRBV11-2 and TRBJ1-3; D remains unclear. Germline V gene data show CDR1 as SGHAT and CDR2 as FQNNGV. CDR3 length equals 14 residues. V lost 2 bases and J lost 0, with 5 bases in between.

The chain uses TRBV6-5 and TRBJ2-3, with 9 bases identical to TRBD1. The junction had 12 bases not matched to a gene; V was cut back by 10 bases and J by 4 bases. The CDR3 consists of 15 residues. In germline, CDR1 is MNHEY, CDR2 SVGAGI. The CDR3 nucleotides read TGTGCCATGTCTCCGGAAGGGACAGGGCCAGATACGCAGTATTTT. It yields the protein CAMSPEGTGPDTQYF.

The chain joins TRBV7-8 to TRBJ1-2; 7 nucleotides match TRBD1. V lost 3 bases and J lost 6; bases outside the gene matches: 7. Germline V lookup: CDR1 SGHVS, CDR2 FQNEAQ. CDR3 length: 14 residues. The CDR3 DNA reads as TGTGCCAGCAGCTTCCAGACAGGGAGGGATGGCTACACCTTC. Its translation: CASSFQTGRDGYTF.

V and J are TRBV7-7 and TRBJ2-1; TRBD2 matches 13 bases. The length of the CDR3 is 17 residues. J gave up 8 bases and V 1 base, and 8 bases lay outside the gene matches. From germline, CDR1 is SSHAT and CDR2 FNYEAQ (reference sequence). In nucleotides, the CDR3 is TGTGCCAGCAGCTTAGGCCAGACTAGCGGGGGGTTGGATGAGCAGTTCTTC. It specifies CASSLGQTSGGLDEQFF.

The chain carries TRBV5-1 and TRBJ2-1; D unclear. V was shortened by 0 bases and J by 0 bases, with 7 bases between the two germline ends. The germline CDR1 and CDR2 sequences are SGHRS and YFSETQ. The CDR3 is 15 amino acids. CDR3 coding DNA: TGCGCCAGCAGCTTGGCAGTGAGCTCCTACAATGAGCAGTTCTTC. Amino acids: CASSLAVSSYNEQFF.

V and J are TRBV5-1 and TRBJ2-3; D possibly matches TRBD1 or TRBD2 (6 bases each). V gave up 5 bases and J gave up 0 bases, with 10 bases separating them. The CDR3 loop spans 14 amino acids. CDR1 and CDR2 from the germline V gene are SGHRS and YFSETQ. CDR3 in DNA: TGCGCCAGCAGTCCGGGGGCGAGCACAGATACGCAGTATTTT. Translation gives CASSPGASTDTQYF.

This clone occurred a few times. The same CDR3 also results from other DNA sequences found in this sample. The chain links TRBV5-4 to TRBJ2-7, with D possibly TRBD2 on 6 matching bases. Deletions cut 0 bases from V and 2 bases from J, with 9 bases between. The length of the CDR3 is 14 residues. The germline V gene encodes CDR1 SGHNT and CDR2 YYREEE (reference sequence). The CDR3 spells CASSLAGGTYEQYF. The CDR3 DNA reads TGTGCCAGCAGCTTGGCTGGGGGGACCTACGAGCAGTACTTC.

The chain joins TRBV12-3 or TRBV12-4 to TRBJ1-3; no firm D call. The CDR3 is 12 residues long. V lost 6 bases, J lost 2 bases, and 5 bases lay in between. CDR3 residues: CASRIAGNTIYF. CDR3 in DNA: TGTGCCAGCAGGATAGCTGGAAACACCATATATTTT.

The chain carries TRBV10-3 and TRBJ2-5; 8 bases fit TRBD1. Trimming cost V 3 bases and J 2 bases; bases outside gene matches: 2. Germline-derived CDR1 and CDR2 are ENHRY and SYGVKD. CDR3 length: 14 residues. The CDR3 DNA sequence: TGTGCCATCAGTGAAGGGACAGGACAAGAGACCCAGTACTTC. Translation gives CAISEGTGQETQYF.

V gene TRBV11-2 combines with J gene TRBJ1-1, with D maybe TRBD1 (6 bases). Germline V gene lookup returns CDR1 SGHAT and CDR2 FQNNGV. This CDR3 contains 16 residues. V dropped 4 bases and J dropped 4 bases, with 19 bases sitting between them. DNA for the CDR3: TGTGCCAGCAGCTCCCTCCCTGGGGGGCGTGGCACTGAAGCTTTCTTT. It is translated as CASSSLPGGRGTEAFF.

This chain connects TRBV6-5 to TRBJ2-7; 10 bases agree with TRBD1. This CDR3 region has 14 residues. V gave up 5 bases and J gave up 6 bases; unmatched junction bases: 7. Germline CDR1 is MNHEY and CDR2 is SVGAGI. CDR3 in amino acids: CASSPWTGGTEQYF. As DNA, the CDR3 is TGTGCCAGCAGTCCATGGACAGGGGGTACCGAGCAGTACTTC.

This clone has a single count. This sequence joins TRBV19 and TRBJ1-6; D may be TRBD1 (5 bases). The CDR3 loop spans 14 amino acids. Germline V gene data show CDR1 as LNHDA and CDR2 as SQIVND (reference sequence). Trimming stripped 1 base from V and 9 bases from J, with 10 bases between. The DNA for the CDR3 is TGTGCCAGTAGTATAGGGGGACTGCTTTCACCCCTCCACTTT. Protein product: CASSIGGLLSPLHF. The full variable domain, its missing parts supplied by reference TRBV19 and TRBJ1-6, is DGGITQSPKYLFRKEGQNVTLSCEQNLNHDAMYWYRQDPGQGLRLIYYSQIVNDFQKGDIAEGYSVSREKKESFPLTVTSAQKNPTAFYLCASSIGGLLSPLHFGNGTRLTVT.

This sequence joins TRBV11-2 and TRBJ1-3; the D is unclear. In germline, CDR1 is SGHAT, CDR2 FQNNGV. The CDR3 loop spans 11 amino acids. Trimming shortened V by 5 bases and J by 8 bases, and 7 bases separated the two germline ends. Written as DNA, the CDR3 is TGTGCCAGCAGCGCGAGAGACACCATATATTTT. Protein sequence: CASSARDTIYF.

The chain employs TRBV6-4 and TRBJ2-2; a weak D match, TRBD2 (6 bases). V was cut by 6 bases and J by 1 base, with 15 bases left in between. There are 16 residues in the CDR3. Germline CDR1 is MRHNA and CDR2 is SNTAGT. Written as DNA, the CDR3 is TGTGCCAGCAGCGAAACGGGGACTGAGAACACCGGGGAGCTGTTTTTT. Residues: CASSETGTENTGELFF.

CDR3 in amino acids: CASTEQVQFF. In DNA form, the CDR3 reads TGTGCCAGCACCGAACAAGTGCAGTTCTTC. The chain uses TRBV2 and TRBJ2-1; D ambiguous. V gave up 7 bases and J gave up 12 bases, with 10 bases separating them. Germline assignment: CDR1 SNHLY and CDR2 FYNNEI. CDR3 length: 10 residues.